The next 32 T cell receptor beta chains were all read from a single sample in a study of T cell repertoires in ileal Crohn's disease (dated by TCRdb to the late 2010s). The library came from the immunoSEQ multiplex PCR assay. In TCRdb, the immuneACCESS table is reduced to in-frame sequences with V and J assigned. These tables do not hold every clone; where another copy was compared, an unresolved V gene accounts for under half, and the others remain unexplained. The sample has about 1,200 clones on record, just under 85% of them singletons. The leading ten clones occupy about 13% of the sample. Per the publication, the time point label means: neoterminal ileum biopsy at postoperative endoscopy, about 6 months after surgery. The sample consisted of ileal tissue. All receptors derive from an adult with Crohn's disease.

The V call is TRBV9, the J call TRBJ2-3; 10 bases line up with TRBD1. This CDR3 comprises 17 residues. The junction had 9 bases not matched to a gene; V was cut back by 0 bases and J by 5 bases. The germline gives CDR1 SGDLS, CDR2 YYNGEE. CDR3 DNA sequence: TGTGCCAGCAGCGTAGGGACAGGGGGGAACACGGGAGATACGCAGTATTTT. Its protein is CASSVGTGGNTGDTQYF. Variable domain in full (rest from reference TRBV9 and TRBJ2-3): DSGVTQTPKHLITATGQRVTLRCSPRSGDLSVYWYQQSLDQGLQFLIQYYNGEERAKGNILERFSAQQFPDLHSELNLSSLELGDSALYFCASSVGTGGNTGDTQYFGPGTRLTVL.

The table lists this clone with a count of one. The chain recombines TRBV7-8 with TRBJ1-1; 7 bases match TRBD1. The CDR3 runs to 15 residues. Per germline, CDR1 SGHVS and CDR2 FQNEAQ. Trimming at V came to 5 bases and at J to 3 bases, leaving 9 bases not matched to a gene. The CDR3 coding sequence is TGTGCCAGCAGCCCCTATCAGGGGGAGTACACTGAAGCTTTCTTT. It yields the protein CASSPYQGEYTEAFF.

The chain carries TRBV7-2 and TRBJ2-1; TRBD2 matches 10 bases. Losses at the gene ends were 7 bases for V and 4 bases for J; bases not matched to a gene: 7. Germline CDR1 SGHTA, CDR2 FQGNSA. This CDR3 spans 15 amino acids. The CDR3 region has the DNA TGTGCCAGCACCAGAGCGGGGGGGACTTACAATGAGCAGTTCTTC. It specifies CASTRAGGTYNEQFF. Drawing the rest from reference TRBV7-2 and TRBJ2-1, the complete variable domain is GAGVSQSPSNKVTEKGKDVELRCDPISGHTALYWYRQSLGQGLEFLIYFQGNSAPDKSGLPSDRFSAERTGGSVSTLTIQRTQQEDSAVYLCASTRAGGTYNEQFFGPGTRLTVL.

This chain links TRBV2 with TRBJ1-4; D is uncertain. The germline V gene has CDR1 SNHLY and CDR2 FYNNEI. The ends were cut back, 8 bases at V and 7 bases at J, with 14 bases in the middle. The CDR3 is 13 amino acids. This CDR3 reads CASVVNLGEKLFF. CDR3 coding DNA: TGTGCCAGCGTGGTTAACCTAGGTGAAAAACTGTTTTTT.

V usage is TRBV5-1 and J usage is TRBJ1-1; weak D call: TRBD1 (5 bases). The CDR3 length is 14 residues. The germline V and J ends were trimmed by 3 bases and 0 bases, with 9 bases remaining between them. Per germline, CDR1 SGHRS and CDR2 YFSETQ. The CDR3: CASSSDNMNTEAFF. DNA of the CDR3: TGCGCCAGCAGCTCGGACAACATGAACACTGAAGCTTTCTTT.

This chain connects TRBV6-1 to TRBJ2-5, with 8 bases fitting TRBD2. Germline V gene sequence: CDR1 MNHNS, CDR2 SASEGT. The CDR3 length is 15 residues. Unmatched junction bases numbered 5, after V lost 3 bases and J lost 2 bases. CDR3 nucleotides: TGTGCCAGCAGTGATAGCGGGGTCTTTCAAGAGACCCAGTACTTC. Encoded protein: CASSDSGVFQETQYF.

The chain recombines TRBV18 with TRBJ1-4; unclear D gene. Germline lookup yields CDR1 KGHSH and CDR2 LQKENI. V lost 6 bases to trimming and J lost 3 bases, with 8 bases between them. The CDR3 has 13 amino acids. The CDR3 bases are TGTGCCAGCTCGCGCGGGGCTAATGAAAAACTGTTTTTT. Residues: CASSRGANEKLFF.

CDR3 DNA: TGTGCCAGCAGTGAATATAGAGACGAGCAGTACTTC. It translates to CASSEYRDEQYF. The V and J genes are TRBV25-1 and TRBJ2-7; D call uncertain. Trimming left V 0 bases short and J 5 bases short, with 5 bases between. There are 12 residues in the CDR3. Germline lookup yields CDR1 MGHDK and CDR2 SYGVNS.

The chain employs TRBV2 and TRBJ1-2; TRBD1 might be the D (6 bases). The CDR3 extends over 14 amino acids. Germline lookup yields CDR1 SNHLY and CDR2 FYNNEI. With 4 bases removed from V and 4 bases from J, the gap between germline ends came to 13 bases. The DNA of the CDR3 is TGTGCCAGCAGTGGAATGTGGGACACCTATGGCTACACCTTC. Amino acid sequence: CASSGMWDTYGYTF.

This clone appeared a few times. The gene calls are TRBV4-1 and TRBJ1-2; D not resolved. V lost 1 base and J lost 5, with 14 bases in between. Germline V gene data show CDR1 as MGHRA and CDR2 as YSYEKL. CDR3 length: 15 residues. The CDR3, as DNA: TGCGCCAGCAGCCAAGCCCCGGCGGTGGAATATGGCTACACCTTC. Protein: CASSQAPAVEYGYTF.

The genes are TRBV6-4 and TRBJ2-5; 7 nucleotides line up with TRBD1. With 8 bases clipped from V and 3 bases from J, the junction kept 9 bases outside the gene matches. This CDR3 spans 14 amino acids. CDR1 and CDR2 (germline): MRHNA, SNTAGT. The CDR3, as DNA: TGTGCCAGCGTAAGAGGGGGCGTAAAAGAGACCCAGTACTTC. Translation gives CASVRGGVKETQYF.

The sample holds a few counts of this clone. V usage is TRBV4-1 and J usage is TRBJ2-3; D is uncertain. The germline V gene encodes CDR1 MGHRA and CDR2 YSYEKL. V shed 4 bases and J shed 4 bases, with 12 bases lying between them. This CDR3 spans 14 amino acids. The CDR3 loop is CASSPLGSSDTQYF. The DNA for the CDR3 is TGCGCCAGCAGCCCCCTTGGTAGTTCAGATACGCAGTATTTT.

The chain uses TRBV5-1 and TRBJ1-3; TRBD1 might be the D (5 bases). The CDR3 is 17 amino acids. Germline V gives CDR1 SGHRS, CDR2 YFSETQ. V lost 0 bases, J lost 2 bases, and 15 bases lay in between. The CDR3 DNA follows: TGCGCCAGCAGCTTGGCTGTGGACACCCGGGCTGGAAACACCATATATTTT. This codes for CASSLAVDTRAGNTIYF.

The rearrangement uses TRBV5-4 and TRBJ1-4, with D maybe TRBD1 (6 bases). Trimming removed 0 bases from V and 5 bases from J, with 14 bases in between. Germline CDR1 reads SGHNT; CDR2 reads YYREEE (reference sequence). There are 16 residues in the CDR3. The CDR3 region has the DNA TGTGCCAGCAGCTTGGGAAACAGGGCTAGGAATGAAAAACTGTTTTTT. It specifies CASSLGNRARNEKLFF.

The V gene is TRBV29-1, the J gene TRBJ1-2, with TRBD1 identical over 10 bases. The CDR3 spans 13 residues. Losses at the gene ends were 3 bases for V and 7 bases for J; bases not matched to a gene: 5. Per the germline V gene, CDR1 is SQVTM and CDR2 is ANQGSEA. Written as DNA, the CDR3 is TGCAGCGTTGAGACAGGGGGCCTGCTTGGCTACACCTTC. This codes for CSVETGGLLGYTF.

On this clone itself: The junction differs from germline at one of its ends, possibly a read error. CDR3 bases: TGTGCCAGCAGCCCTCGACAGGGCTCCAACAATGAGCAGTTCTTC. This sequence encodes CASSPRQGSNNEQFF. The rearrangement uses TRBV9 and TRBJ2-1; 7 nucleotides align to TRBD1. The CDR3 runs to 15 residues. The germline V gene encodes CDR1 SGDLS and CDR2 YYNGEE.

The chain combines TRBV5-1 with TRBJ2-5; a possible D gene is TRBD2 (6 bases). CDR1 and CDR2 (germline): SGHRS, YFSETQ. V was shortened by 4 bases and J by 2 bases, with 12 bases between the two germline ends. The CDR3 is 14 amino acids. CDR3 loop: CASSISGLQETQYF. The CDR3 DNA reads TGCGCCAGCAGCATAAGCGGGTTGCAAGAGACCCAGTACTTC.

This chain uses TRBV14 with TRBJ2-7, with D possibly being TRBD2 (5 bases). The CDR3 runs 13 residues. The germline gives CDR1 SGHDN, CDR2 FVKESK. V was trimmed by 4 bases and J by 4 bases, leaving 11 bases between them. The CDR3 spells CASSLFGGYEQYF. CDR3 nucleotide sequence: TGTGCCAGCAGCCTATTCGGAGGTTACGAGCAGTACTTC.

The J gene is TRBJ2-7, the V gene TRBV21-1; the D call in the table, TRBD1, was not verified against the DNA. TRBV21-1 is flagged as a pseudogene. The CDR3 contains 15 residues. CDR3 in amino acids: CASSTQGVLTYEQYF. The CDR3 coding sequence is TGTGCCAGCAGCACCCAGGGGGTGCTTACCTACGAGCAGTACTTC.

About this clone itself: Other DNA sequences in this sample translate to the same CDR3. J is TRBJ1-6 and V is TRBV27, with D uncertain. Trimming shortened V by 6 bases and J by 8 bases, and 17 bases separated the two germline ends. Looked up from germline, CDR1 is MNHEY and CDR2 is SMNVEV (reference sequence). CDR3 size: 15 residues. CDR3 bases: TGTGCCAGCAGCCCCCGCCAGGTCCTCTATTCACCCCTCCACTTT. This encodes CASSPRQVLYSPLHF.

The chain has TRBV19 and TRBJ1-1; D unclear. Per germline, CDR1 LNHDA and CDR2 SQIVND (reference sequence). V was clipped by 4 bases and J by 2 bases, with 8 bases between them. The CDR3 has 13 residues. DNA for the CDR3: TGTGCCAGTAGTAGACTTATTAACACTGAAGCTTTCTTT. Residues: CASSRLINTEAFF. The whole variable domain, remainder taken from reference TRBV19 and TRBJ1-1, is DGGITQSPKYLFRKEGQNVTLSCEQNLNHDAMYWYRQDPGQGLRLIYYSQIVNDFQKGDIAEGYSVSREKKESFPLTVTSAQKNPTAFYLCASSRLINTEAFFGQGTRLTVV.

This CDR3 is CASSLFQGTDTQYF. CDR3 sequence (DNA): TGTGCCAGCAGCTTATTCCAGGGCACAGATACGCAGTATTTT. V usage is TRBV7-2 and J usage is TRBJ2-3; D is uncertain. The germline CDR1 and CDR2 sequences are SGHTA and FQGNSA. Trimming cost V 2 bases and J 1 base, with 7 bases left between them. The CDR3 runs to 14 residues.

J is TRBJ2-7 and V is TRBV4-3; possibly TRBD2 for D (5 bases). In germline, CDR1 is LGHNA, CDR2 YSLEER. The V end lost 5 bases, the J end lost 7 bases, and 21 bases lay between the germline ends. This CDR3 region has 15 residues. CDR3 sequence (DNA): TGCGCCAGCAGCGACACCTCAGCCGGGCCGGGAGAGCAGTACTTC. Protein product: CASSDTSAGPGEQYF.

This clone was counted a few times. This sequence joins TRBV7-4 and TRBJ1-1; perhaps TRBD1 as D (6 bases). Trimming cost V 1 base and J 6 bases, with 9 bases left between them. The germline gives CDR1 SGHVT, CDR2 SQSDAQ. The length of the CDR3 is 13 residues. The CDR3 bases are TGTGCCAGCAGCTTAGTGGGGGCGCCTGAAGCTTTCTTT. It yields the protein CASSLVGAPEAFF.

This sequence joins TRBV18 and TRBJ1-2; 9 bases fit TRBD1. The germline V gene encodes CDR1 KGHSH and CDR2 LQKENI. This CDR3 has 14 residues. After removal of 3 bases from V and 4 bases from J, the junction contained 3 bases not matched to a gene. The CDR3 DNA reads as TGTGCCAGCTCACCCACGGACAGGGGCTATGGCTACACCTTC. Its translation is CASSPTDRGYGYTF.

The V gene is TRBV10-3, the J gene TRBJ2-3, with TRBD1 matching 9 bases. V lost 4 bases to trimming and J lost 2 bases; unmatched junction nucleotides: 4. This CDR3 contains 15 residues. Per the germline V gene, CDR1 is ENHRY and CDR2 is SYGVKD. CDR3 in DNA: TGTGCCATCAGTGGGACAGGGGTTGTCACAGATACGCAGTATTTT. This encodes CAISGTGVVTDTQYF.

The V call is TRBV6-5, the J call TRBJ2-7; a weak D match, TRBD2 (6 bases). From germline, CDR1 is MNHEY and CDR2 SVGAGI. The CDR3 totals 15 residues. Trimming left V 2 bases short and J 2 bases short, with 13 bases between. The CDR3 here is CASSYRPSEPYEQYF. CDR3 coding DNA: TGTGCCAGCAGTTACAGGCCTAGCGAACCCTACGAGCAGTACTTC.

This chain uses TRBV18 with TRBJ1-2; 7 nucleotides match TRBD1. This CDR3 is built from 14 residues. Germline V gives CDR1 KGHSH, CDR2 LQKENI. Germline trimming cut 3 bases from V and 5 bases from J; bases unmatched to any gene: 6. The CDR3 loop reads CASSPVGTAYGYTF. Here the CDR3 DNA reads TGTGCCAGCTCACCGGTCGGGACAGCTTATGGCTACACCTTC.

There are a few counts of this clone. The chain links TRBV7-4 to TRBJ2-2, with D uncertain. CDR3 size: 16 residues. The germline gives CDR1 SGHVT, CDR2 SQSDAQ. Trimming left V 1 base short and J 2 bases short, with 11 bases between. In DNA form, the CDR3 reads TGTGCCAGCAGCTTAGAAGGTCCAGGAAACACCGGGGAGCTGTTTTTT. This gives the protein CASSLEGPGNTGELFF.

The chain has TRBV18 and TRBJ2-7; tentative D call: TRBD2 (5 bases). The V end lost 3 bases, the J end lost 0 bases, and 18 bases lay between the germline ends. CDR1 and CDR2 (germline): KGHSH, LQKENI. The CDR3 loop spans 17 amino acids. The CDR3, as DNA: TGTGCCAGCTCACCCCCCTTCGGAGGAACGGACTCCTACGAGCAGTACTTC. Translating it yields CASSPPFGGTDSYEQYF.

This clone was seen once. The junction differs from germline at one of its ends, possibly a read error. This sample includes further DNA sequences coding for the same CDR3. The rearrangement links TRBV27 to TRBJ1-6; no reliable D call. CDR3 length equals 15 residues. Germline CDR1 is MNHEY and CDR2 is SMNVEV (reference sequence). CDR3 residues: CASSPRQVLYSPLHF. Here the CDR3 DNA reads TGTGCCAGCAGTCCCCGCCAGGTCCTCTATTCCCCCCTCCACTTT.

In its sample, this clone was seen a few times. The chain links TRBV5-6 to TRBJ2-7; 9 nucleotides match TRBD2. CDR3 size: 14 residues. From germline, CDR1 is SGHDT and CDR2 YYEEEE. The trim removed 9 bases at V and 6 bases at J, leaving 13 bases unmatched. CDR3 in DNA: TGTGCCACCCAAGCGGGGGGCTCTCGGGGCGAGCAGTACTTC. This codes for CATQAGGSRGEQYF.